The rows below give T cell receptor beta chains drawn from one sample of a study of blood T cell repertoires in COVID-19. Measured with immunoSEQ multiplex PCR; TCRdb has only the in-frame clones, and not every one. This sample has about 10,000 clones; 89% occur once, and the top ten carry about 6%. The sequencing input was peripheral blood. These receptor sequences come from a human donor in a cohort sampled during active COVID-19. Both conserved end residues are part of each CDR3. Fields, in order: V gene, D gene, J gene, clone size, CDR3 protein, CDR3 DNA. The D gene is left open where the match is weak. Clone size is given for some rows only: seen once, a few or many times, or a class if the clone is expanded.

TRBV7-9,.,TRBJ2-7,.,CASSPQYSYEQYF,TGTGCCAGCAGCCCACAGTACTCCTACGAGCAGTACTTC
TRBV19,TRBD1,TRBJ1-1,.,CASSLKGQGSTEAFF,TGTGCCAGTAGCCTTAAGGGACAGGGGAGCACTGAAGCTTTCTTT
TRBV27,TRBD1,TRBJ1-2,once,CASSSGQSYGYTF,TGTGCCAGCAGTTCGGGACAGAGCTATGGCTACACCTTC
TRBV9,TRBD1,TRBJ2-6,.,CASSPPGQVSGANVLTF,TGTGCCAGCAGCCCACCGGGACAGGTCTCTGGGGCCAACGTCCTGACTTTC
TRBV11-1,TRBD1,TRBJ1-1,.,CASSLGDRSNTEAFF,TGTGCCAGCAGCTTAGGGGACAGATCTAACACTGAAGCTTTCTTT
TRBV7-3,.,TRBJ2-2,.,CASWGWLYSNTGELFF,TGTGCCAGCTGGGGCTGGCTCTATTCGAACACCGGGGAGCTGTTTTTT
TRBV19,TRBD1,TRBJ1-1,.,CASSRTGGGPNTEAFF,TGTGCCAGTAGTAGGACAGGGGGCGGCCCGAACACTGAAGCTTTCTTT
TRBV27,.,TRBJ1-6,.,CASRTDRYNSPLHF,TGTGCCAGCAGGACTGACCGGTATAATTCACCCCTCCACTTT
TRBV7-3,.,TRBJ2-2,.,CASSLDGAGELFF,TGTGCCAGCAGCTTGGACGGGGCCGGGGAGCTGTTTTTT
TRBV12-3/TRBV12-4,TRBD2,TRBJ2-3,.,CASSREGADTQYF,TGTGCCAGCAGCAGGGAGGGAGCAGATACGCAGTATTTT
TRBV6-1,.,TRBJ1-1,.,CASSVNPQGPNTEAFF,TGTGCCAGCAGTGTTAACCCTCAGGGGCCGAACACTGAAGCTTTCTTT
TRBV21-1,.,TRBJ2-7,.,CASSPGLLFYEQYF,TGTGCCAGCAGTCCGGGACTCCTATTCTACGAGCAGTACTTC
TRBV6-1,.,TRBJ1-3,medium-sized,CASSEEESSGNTIYF,TGTGCCAGCAGTGAAGAAGAGAGCTCTGGAAACACCATATATTTT
TRBV27,.,TRBJ2-3,.,CASSLLGTDTQYF,TGTGCCAGCAGTTTACTCGGCACAGATACGCAGTATTTT
TRBV6-6,.,TRBJ2-2,.,CAAGEGGTGELFF,TGTGCCGCAGGGGAGGGAGGCACCGGGGAGCTGTTTTTT
TRBV9,.,TRBJ2-7,once,CASSGGQAWEQYF,TGTGCCAGCAGCGGAGGGCAGGCATGGGAGCAGTACTTC
TRBV2,.,TRBJ1-1,.,CASWWRGATEAFF,TGTGCCAGTTGGTGGAGGGGAGCCACTGAAGCTTTCTTT
TRBV29-1,.,TRBJ2-1,.,CSVDRGVGGYEQFF,TGCAGCGTTGACCGCGGTGTAGGGGGTTATGAGCAGTTCTTC
TRBV2,.,TRBJ1-5,few,CASSVEVQPQHF,TGTGCCAGCAGTGTGGAGGTTCAGCCCCAGCATTTT
TRBV3-1/TRBV3-2,.,TRBJ2-2,.,CASSPLTNTGELFF,TGTGCCAGCAGCCCTTTGACAAACACCGGGGAGCTGTTTTTT
TRBV28,.,TRBJ1-2,.,CASSYSRVYGYTF,TGTGCCAGCAGTTACTCCAGGGTCTATGGCTACACCTTC
TRBV7-3,.,TRBJ2-7,once,CASSLGGYNYEQYF,TGTGCCAGCAGCTTAGGAGGGTATAACTACGAGCAGTACTTC
TRBV6-5,TRBD1,TRBJ1-1,.,CASSSRDRARAFF,TGTGCCAGCAGCTCCCGCGACAGGGCCCGAGCTTTCTTT
TRBV6-4,TRBD1,TRBJ1-1,.,CASRKEQGSTNTEAFF,TGTGCCAGCAGGAAAGAACAGGGGTCAACGAACACTGAAGCTTTCTTT
TRBV7-3,.,TRBJ1-1,.,CASSPGLTEAFF,TGTGCCAGCAGTCCGGGACTCACTGAAGCTTTCTTT
TRBV19,.,TRBJ1-6,.,CASSGTPLYNSPLHF,TGTGCCAGTAGCGGGACACCCCTGTATAATTCACCCCTCCACTTT
TRBV7-9,.,TRBJ1-4,.,CASSPPSGGLGEKLFF,TGTGCCAGCAGCCCACCATCGGGGGGGCTCGGTGAAAAACTGTTTTTT
TRBV5-6,.,TRBJ2-2,.,CASSLGWASTGYTGELFF,TGTGCCAGCAGCTTGGGGTGGGCCTCCACAGGGTACACCGGGGAGCTGTTTTTT
TRBV3-1/TRBV3-2,TRBD1,TRBJ1-1,once,CASSQDRHEAFF,TGTGCCAGCAGCCAGGACAGGCATGAAGCTTTCTTT
TRBV7-2,TRBD2,TRBJ2-2,few,CASSFPSGGKTGELFF,TGTGCCAGCAGCTTCCCTAGCGGGGGGAAGACCGGGGAGCTGTTTTTT
TRBV6-5,TRBD1,TRBJ2-5,.,CASRSIGTGKETQYF,TGTGCCAGCAGATCCATCGGGACAGGGAAGGAGACCCAGTACTTC
TRBV5-6,.,TRBJ1-1,.,CASSFNRNTEAFF,TGTGCCAGCAGCTTCAATAGAAACACTGAAGCTTTCTTT
TRBV30,.,TRBJ1-6,.,CACGEDYNSPLHF,TGTGCCTGTGGGGAGGACTATAATTCACCCCTCCACTTT
TRBV6-5,.,TRBJ1-2,.,CASSSRGLAYGYTF,TGTGCCAGCAGTTCGAGGGGGTTGGCATATGGCTACACCTTC
TRBV28,.,TRBJ1-2,.,CASSLGAGGRGWYGYTF,TGTGCCAGCAGTTTAGGGGCCGGAGGGCGAGGGTGGTATGGCTACACCTTC
TRBV12-3/TRBV12-4,.,TRBJ2-1,.,CASSLGRVNEQFF,TGTGCCAGCAGTTTAGGCAGGGTGAATGAGCAGTTCTTC
TRBV27,.,TRBJ2-7,.,CASSSGPTLYEQYF,TGTGCCAGCAGTTCAGGCCCTACGCTCTACGAGCAGTACTTC
TRBV19,.,TRBJ1-3,.,CASSAAGGNTIYF,TGTGCCAGTAGCGCGGCCGGTGGAAACACCATATATTTT
TRBV6-1,.,TRBJ2-7,.,CASSEVRYEQYF,TGTGCCAGCAGTGAAGTGCGATACGAGCAGTACTTC
TRBV4-1,TRBD2,TRBJ2-2,once,CASMESSGVNTGELFF,TGCGCCAGCATGGAGTCTAGCGGGGTGAACACCGGGGAGCTGTTTTTT
TRBV11-1,.,TRBJ2-1,.,CASSSQDSSSYNEQFF,TGTGCCAGCAGCTCTCAAGACTCGAGCTCCTACAATGAGCAGTTCTTC
TRBV2,.,TRBJ2-1,.,CASSEPRVQFF,TGTGCCAGCAGTGAACCGAGAGTTCAGTTCTTC
TRBV7-2,TRBD2,TRBJ2-3,.,CASSLVRTSGGPPDTQYF,TGTGCCAGCAGCTTAGTTAGGACTAGCGGGGGCCCCCCAGATACGCAGTATTTT
TRBV5-1,.,TRBJ1-6,.,CASSLDGQGYSPLHF,TGCGCCAGCAGCTTGGACGGCCAGGGGTATTCACCCCTCCACTTT
TRBV3-1/TRBV3-2,TRBD2,TRBJ2-7,.,CASSHGGGAIYEQYF,TGTGCCAGCAGTCACGGCGGGGGGGCCATTTACGAGCAGTACTTC
TRBV27,TRBD1,TRBJ2-7,.,CASSLSGTGGTEQYF,TGTGCCAGCAGTTTATCGGGGACAGGGGGTACCGAGCAGTACTTC
TRBV2,TRBD2,TRBJ2-5,once,CASSVRGETQYF,TGTGCCAGCAGTGTGCGGGGGGAGACCCAGTACTTC
TRBV5-5,.,TRBJ2-3,.,CASSLFTGGRNTQYF,TGTGCCAGCAGCTTGTTTACGGGGGGCCGGAATACGCAGTATTTT
TRBV28,TRBD1,TRBJ1-5,.,CASRPPSGTGGGNQPQHF,TGTGCCAGCAGGCCTCCATCCGGGACAGGGGGGGGCAATCAGCCCCAGCATTTT
TRBV7-3,TRBD2,TRBJ2-3,.,CASSLKGASGGADTQYF,TGTGCCAGCAGCTTAAAAGGTGCTAGCGGGGGGGCAGATACGCAGTATTTT
TRBV5-1,.,TRBJ1-6,.,CASSLENPGSSSPLHF,TGCGCCAGCAGCTTGGAAAATCCAGGTTCGAGTTCACCCCTCCACTTT